A selection of T cell receptor beta chains follows, all from one sample in a study of blood T cell repertoires in COVID-19. Some clones are missing from TCRdb's copy, which holds only in-frame ones; the method was immunoSEQ multiplex PCR. In the table there are under 75,000 clones, roughly 88% of which are singletons. Sequencing was performed on peripheral blood. Receptor source: a human donor in a cohort sampled during active COVID-19. Each CDR3 is given with its conserved first and last residue. Each record gives: clone size, V gene, J gene, D gene, CDR3 DNA, CDR3 protein. D genes are given only for firm matches. Clone size appears in some rows only: once, few, many, or a class for an expanded clone.

clone_size: -
v_call: TRBV5-4
j_call: TRBJ2-5
d_call: -
cdr3_nt: TGTGCCAGCAGCCACGACGGGCAGGGCCAAGAGACCCAGTACTTC
cdr3_aa: CASSHDGQGQETQYF

clone_size: -
v_call: TRBV18
j_call: TRBJ2-2
d_call: -
cdr3_nt: TGTGCCAGCTCACCACCGGTTCCAGGGACCGGGGAGCTGTTTTTT
cdr3_aa: CASSPPVPGTGELFF

clone_size: -
v_call: TRBV5-1
j_call: TRBJ2-3
d_call: TRBD2
cdr3_nt: TGCGCCAGCAGCTTGGAAACTAGCGGGCCCACAGATACGCAGTATTTT
cdr3_aa: CASSLETSGPTDTQYF

clone_size: -
v_call: TRBV10-2
j_call: TRBJ2-3
d_call: TRBD2
cdr3_nt: TGCGCCAGCAACCGACTAGCGGGGGTCACAGATACGCAGTATTTT
cdr3_aa: CASNRLAGVTDTQYF

clone_size: -
v_call: TRBV24-1
j_call: TRBJ1-1
d_call: -
cdr3_nt: TGTGCCACCCTGGGAAAGGGGACTGAAGCTTTCTTT
cdr3_aa: CATLGKGTEAFF

clone_size: -
v_call: TRBV29-1
j_call: TRBJ2-2
d_call: TRBD2
cdr3_nt: TGCAGCGTTCCTAGTAGCGGGGGCTCCGGGGAGCTGTTTTTT
cdr3_aa: CSVPSSGGSGELFF

clone_size: -
v_call: TRBV27
j_call: TRBJ1-3
d_call: -
cdr3_nt: TGTGCCAGCAGTTCCAGGGGCGGGGGTGGAAACACCATATATTTT
cdr3_aa: CASSSRGGGGNTIYF

clone_size: once
v_call: TRBV5-1
j_call: TRBJ1-6
d_call: TRBD1
cdr3_nt: TGCGCCAGCAGCCCACCGGGACAGGGGGCTCGGAATTCACCCCTCCACTTT
cdr3_aa: CASSPPGQGARNSPLHF

clone_size: -
v_call: TRBV12-3/TRBV12-4
j_call: TRBJ1-1
d_call: TRBD1
cdr3_nt: TGTGCCAGCAGACCCGACAGGGCGGGTGAAGCTTTCTTT
cdr3_aa: CASRPDRAGEAFF

clone_size: -
v_call: TRBV19
j_call: TRBJ2-7
d_call: -
cdr3_nt: TGTGCCAGTAGGATCGAACAGGGAGCGTTCTACGAGCAGTACTTC
cdr3_aa: CASRIEQGAFYEQYF

clone_size: once
v_call: TRBV10-3
j_call: TRBJ2-3
d_call: -
cdr3_nt: TGTGCCATCCGACAGGTTAGCACAGATACGCAGTATTTT
cdr3_aa: CAIRQVSTDTQYF

clone_size: -
v_call: TRBV19
j_call: TRBJ2-3
d_call: -
cdr3_nt: TGTGCCAGTAGTTTCCCCCCAGGGAATACGCAGTATTTT
cdr3_aa: CASSFPPGNTQYF

clone_size: -
v_call: TRBV5-1
j_call: TRBJ1-1
d_call: -
cdr3_nt: TGCGCCAGCAGCCCAACAGGGCAGTACACTGAAGCTTTCTTT
cdr3_aa: CASSPTGQYTEAFF

clone_size: -
v_call: TRBV5-1
j_call: TRBJ1-2
d_call: TRBD1
cdr3_nt: TGCGCCAGCAGTCGGGAGGGGACAGGGAACTATGGCTACACCTTC
cdr3_aa: CASSREGTGNYGYTF

clone_size: -
v_call: TRBV5-4
j_call: TRBJ2-3
d_call: TRBD2
cdr3_nt: TGTGCCAGCAGGCCACTAGCGACTAGCACAGATACGCAGTATTTT
cdr3_aa: CASRPLATSTDTQYF

clone_size: -
v_call: TRBV30
j_call: TRBJ2-5
d_call: TRBD1
cdr3_nt: TGTGCCTGGAGTGACGACAGGGGTTGGGCGGAGACCCAGTACTTC
cdr3_aa: CAWSDDRGWAETQYF

clone_size: -
v_call: TRBV3-1/TRBV3-2
j_call: TRBJ1-4
d_call: -
cdr3_nt: TGTGCCAGCAGCCTTACAGGAGGGGGGGGTGAAAAACTGTTTTTT
cdr3_aa: CASSLTGGGGEKLFF

clone_size: -
v_call: TRBV3-1/TRBV3-2
j_call: TRBJ2-1
d_call: TRBD2
cdr3_nt: TGTGCCAGCAGCCTCCACCAGGGTAGCGGGACGTCCTACAATGAGCAGTTCTTC
cdr3_aa: CASSLHQGSGTSYNEQFF

clone_size: -
v_call: TRBV28
j_call: TRBJ2-7
d_call: -
cdr3_nt: TGTGCCAGCAGTTTTCCAGGGCTCGACGAGCAGTACTTC
cdr3_aa: CASSFPGLDEQYF

clone_size: -
v_call: TRBV28
j_call: TRBJ1-5
d_call: TRBD1
cdr3_nt: TGTGCCAGCAGTGCCTTGGGACAGAGAATCTATAGCAATCAGCCCCAGCATTTT
cdr3_aa: CASSALGQRIYSNQPQHF

clone_size: -
v_call: TRBV4-1
j_call: TRBJ1-2
d_call: -
cdr3_nt: TGCGCCAGCAGCCAAGATCAGTTCAACTATGGCTACACCTTC
cdr3_aa: CASSQDQFNYGYTF

clone_size: -
v_call: TRBV24-1
j_call: TRBJ2-6
d_call: -
cdr3_nt: TGTGCCACCAGTGAAAGACTGGGACTTAACTCTGGGGCCAACGTCCTGACTTTC
cdr3_aa: CATSERLGLNSGANVLTF

clone_size: few
v_call: TRBV19
j_call: TRBJ2-1
d_call: TRBD2
cdr3_nt: TGTGCCAGTAGTATATTCCCGACTAGCGGGTACAATGAGCAGTTCTTC
cdr3_aa: CASSIFPTSGYNEQFF

clone_size: -
v_call: TRBV2
j_call: TRBJ2-1
d_call: TRBD1
cdr3_nt: TGTGCCAGCAGTGAGCAGGGGGCCCTTGGCAATGAGCAGTTCTTC
cdr3_aa: CASSEQGALGNEQFF

clone_size: few
v_call: TRBV7-6
j_call: TRBJ1-5
d_call: TRBD1
cdr3_nt: TGTGCCAGCAGCCACCGGGACAGGGGGCCTAATCAGCCCCAGCATTTT
cdr3_aa: CASSHRDRGPNQPQHF

clone_size: -
v_call: TRBV27
j_call: TRBJ2-6
d_call: -
cdr3_nt: TGTGCCAGCAGTTTTTCTAGCTCTGGGGCCAACGTCCTGACTTTC
cdr3_aa: CASSFSSSGANVLTF

clone_size: -
v_call: TRBV11-3
j_call: TRBJ1-1
d_call: -
cdr3_nt: TGTGCCAGCAGCTTTGGTGGCAGGGCAAACACTGAAGCTTTCTTT
cdr3_aa: CASSFGGRANTEAFF

clone_size: -
v_call: TRBV7-3
j_call: TRBJ2-3
d_call: -
cdr3_nt: TGTGCCAGCAGCTTAGGGACTTCCGTCGATACGCAGTATTTT
cdr3_aa: CASSLGTSVDTQYF

clone_size: -
v_call: TRBV7-2
j_call: TRBJ2-7
d_call: TRBD2
cdr3_nt: TGTGCCAGCAGCTTAACTAGCGGGTACGAGCAGTACTTC
cdr3_aa: CASSLTSGYEQYF

clone_size: -
v_call: TRBV9
j_call: TRBJ2-1
d_call: -
cdr3_nt: TGTGCCAGCAGCGTAGAGCCAGGGTCCAATGAGCAGTTCTTC
cdr3_aa: CASSVEPGSNEQFF